This T cell receptor beta chain is drawn from a study of blood T cell repertoires in COVID-19. Overall study context: Researchers got acute and convalescent COVID-19 samples from the United States, Italy and Spain. The cDNA or gDNA used as material had been derived from T cells, B-cell-depleted T cells, or PBMCs.

In the original processing: Reference gene primer amplification in the assay estimated nucleated cell counts. Assay used: immunoSEQ multiplex PCR; TCRdb lists only in-frame clones, some missing. V and J calls and clone size are given by that table; D and trimming were obtained from the DNA. The sample has over 90,000 clones; around 90% are singletons. Trimming cost V 4 bases and J 7 bases, with 17 bases left between them. The CDR3 extends over 14 amino acids. The germline CDR1 and CDR2 sequences are SGHRS and YFSETQ. Sequenced material: peripheral blood. This chain connects TRBV5-1 to TRBJ1-1; D possibly corresponds to TRBD1 (6 bases). The TCR sequence derives from a woman at least 80 years old in a cohort sampled during active COVID-19. CDR3 protein: CASSEGQSANEAFF. The CDR3 DNA sequence: TGCGCCAGCAGCGAAGGACAGTCCGCCAATGAAGCTTTCTTT.